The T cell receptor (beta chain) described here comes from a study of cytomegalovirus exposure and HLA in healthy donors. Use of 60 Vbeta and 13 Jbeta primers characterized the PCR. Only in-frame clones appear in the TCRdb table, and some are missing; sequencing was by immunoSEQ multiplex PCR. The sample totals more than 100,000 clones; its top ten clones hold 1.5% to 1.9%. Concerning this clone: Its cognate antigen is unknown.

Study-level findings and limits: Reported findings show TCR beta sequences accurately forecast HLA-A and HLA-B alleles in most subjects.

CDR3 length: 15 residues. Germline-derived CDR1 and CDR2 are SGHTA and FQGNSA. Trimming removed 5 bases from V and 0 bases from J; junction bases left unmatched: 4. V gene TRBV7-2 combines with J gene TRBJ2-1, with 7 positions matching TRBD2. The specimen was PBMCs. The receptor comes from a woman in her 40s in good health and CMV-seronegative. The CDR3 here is CASSPRGDSYNEQFF. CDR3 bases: TGTGCCAGCAGCCCCCGGGGGGACTCCTACAATGAGCAGTTCTTC.